These T cell receptor beta chains were read from a single sample in a study of human T cells and chemical hapten exposure. Each CDR3 protein gets one entry after TCRdb re-called the RACE reads with MiXCR. The profile covers 300,000 to 450,000 distinct CDR3 sequences, with approximately 5.1% appearing a single time and 2.5% to 3% taken by the ten largest. The material was whole blood, obtained in connection with sensitization to the hapten diphenylcyclopropenone (DPC). Receptor source: a woman in her forties or fifties with alopecia areata. Some clones in this sample may be carry-over from other donors' samples. CDR3s include the opening cysteine and the closing phenylalanine or tryptophan. A D gene is named only where the DNA matches it firmly. Rows may omit the clone size; those that give it use once, few, many or a size class.

d_call: TRBD1
j_call: TRBJ2-7
clone_size: many
v_call: TRBV11-2
cdr3_aa: CASSAGQGYEQYF
cdr3_nt: TGTGCCAGCAGCGCGGGACAGGGGTACGAGCAGTACTTC

d_call: -
j_call: TRBJ1-4
clone_size: -
v_call: TRBV11-2
cdr3_aa: CASSLGQDREKLFF
cdr3_nt: TGTGCCAGCAGCTTAGGCCAGGATAGAGAAAAACTGTTTTTT

d_call: -
j_call: TRBJ1-1
clone_size: few
v_call: TRBV27
cdr3_aa: CASSTRTEAFF
cdr3_nt: TGTGCCAGCAGCACCCGTACTGAAGCTTTCTTT

d_call: TRBD1
j_call: TRBJ1-2
clone_size: -
v_call: TRBV29-1
cdr3_aa: CSVERTGGGNGYTF
cdr3_nt: TGCAGCGTTGAAAGGACAGGGGGCGGGAATGGCTACACCTTC

d_call: -
j_call: TRBJ1-1
clone_size: many
v_call: TRBV5-5
cdr3_aa: CASSFARKNTEAFF
cdr3_nt: TGTGCCAGCAGCTTTGCCAGGAAAAACACTGAAGCTTTCTTT

d_call: -
j_call: TRBJ1-6
clone_size: many
v_call: TRBV6-8
cdr3_aa: CASSYSPGRRNDSYNSPLHF
cdr3_nt: TGTGCCAGCAGTTACTCACCGGGACGTAGGAATGACTCCTATAATTCACCCCTCCACTTT

d_call: -
j_call: TRBJ2-1
clone_size: many
v_call: TRBV29-1
cdr3_aa: CSVPGRIYNEQFF
cdr3_nt: TGCAGCGTCCCCGGACGGATCTACAATGAGCAGTTCTTC

d_call: TRBD1
j_call: TRBJ2-6
clone_size: few
v_call: TRBV24-1
cdr3_aa: CATSDPSGGSSGANVLTF
cdr3_nt: TGTGCCACCAGTGACCCTTCAGGGGGTTCCTCTGGGGCCAACGTCCTGACTTTC

d_call: TRBD1
j_call: TRBJ1-2
clone_size: -
v_call: TRBV24-1
cdr3_aa: CASSTGGDGYTF
cdr3_nt: TGTGCCTCCTCGACAGGGGGAGATGGCTACACCTTC

d_call: -
j_call: TRBJ2-7
clone_size: few
v_call: TRBV5-1
cdr3_aa: CASSRDISYEQYF
cdr3_nt: TGCGCCAGCAGCAGGGACATCTCCTACGAGCAGTACTTC

d_call: -
j_call: TRBJ1-2
clone_size: -
v_call: TRBV7-2
cdr3_aa: CASSSALSAAYTF
cdr3_nt: TGTGCCAGCAGCTCAGCGTTATCGGCGGCCTACACCTTC

d_call: TRBD2
j_call: TRBJ2-2
clone_size: few
v_call: TRBV11-2
cdr3_aa: CASSLGRELTGELFF
cdr3_nt: TGTGCCAGCAGCTTAGGGCGGGAGCTTACCGGGGAGCTGTTTTTT

d_call: TRBD1
j_call: TRBJ2-1
clone_size: many
v_call: TRBV13
cdr3_aa: CASSLGTEILFNEQFF
cdr3_nt: TGTGCCAGCAGCTTGGGGACAGAAATACTCTTCAATGAGCAGTTCTTC

d_call: -
j_call: TRBJ2-7
clone_size: few
v_call: TRBV7-2
cdr3_aa: CASSPSTENYEQYF
cdr3_nt: TGTGCCAGCAGCCCGTCGACTGAGAACTACGAGCAGTACTTC

d_call: TRBD1
j_call: TRBJ2-5
clone_size: few
v_call: TRBV5-1
cdr3_aa: CASSPSPRTGGQETQYF
cdr3_nt: TGCGCCAGCAGCCCTTCCCCGAGGACAGGGGGACAAGAGACCCAGTACTTC

d_call: -
j_call: TRBJ2-1
clone_size: -
v_call: TRBV10-3
cdr3_aa: CAIRRDSYNEQFF
cdr3_nt: TGTGCCATCAGGAGGGATTCCTACAATGAGCAGTTCTTC

d_call: -
j_call: TRBJ1-1
clone_size: few
v_call: TRBV3-1
cdr3_aa: CASSQETIMNTEAFF
cdr3_nt: TGTGCCAGCAGCCAAGAAACCATAATGAACACTGAAGCTTTCTTT

d_call: -
j_call: TRBJ2-2
clone_size: many
v_call: TRBV2
cdr3_aa: CASMGGRTGELFF
cdr3_nt: TGTGCCAGCATGGGGGGGCGGACCGGGGAGCTGTTTTTT

d_call: -
j_call: TRBJ1-2
clone_size: many
v_call: TRBV20-1
cdr3_aa: CSALPANYGYTF
cdr3_nt: TGCAGTGCTCTACCCGCCAACTATGGCTACACCTTC

d_call: TRBD1
j_call: TRBJ1-3
clone_size: few
v_call: TRBV20-1
cdr3_aa: CSASQGGNTIYF
cdr3_nt: TGCAGTGCTTCACAGGGGGGAAACACCATATATTTT

d_call: -
j_call: TRBJ2-6
clone_size: many
v_call: TRBV19
cdr3_aa: CASSMDGAGANVLTF
cdr3_nt: TGTGCCAGTAGTATGGACGGTGCCGGGGCCAACGTCCTGACTTTC

d_call: -
j_call: TRBJ2-3
clone_size: -
v_call: TRBV6-5
cdr3_aa: CASSLRVPDTQYF
cdr3_nt: TGTGCCAGCAGTTTACGAGTTCCGGATACGCAGTATTTT

d_call: -
j_call: TRBJ1-1
clone_size: many
v_call: TRBV11-2
cdr3_aa: CASSLHAVTEAFF
cdr3_nt: TGTGCCAGCAGCTTACATGCTGTCACTGAAGCTTTCTTT

d_call: -
j_call: TRBJ2-1
clone_size: -
v_call: TRBV15
cdr3_aa: CATISAKGNEQFF
cdr3_nt: TGTGCCACCATTTCCGCGAAAGGCAATGAGCAGTTCTTC

d_call: -
j_call: TRBJ2-3
clone_size: once
v_call: TRBV12-3/TRBV12-4
cdr3_aa: CASSFSGSEDTQYF
cdr3_nt: TGTGCCAGCAGTTTTTCTGGGTCGGAAGATACGCAGTATTTT

d_call: TRBD1
j_call: TRBJ1-5
clone_size: many
v_call: TRBV19
cdr3_aa: CASFPGGQAKNQPQHF
cdr3_nt: TGTGCCAGCTTCCCCGGCGGACAGGCGAAAAATCAGCCCCAGCATTTT